The entry that follows covers one T cell receptor (beta chain) sequence. Its antigen has not been determined. One base away there is no much larger clone; base qualities are not given. This entry comes from a study of early T cells in non-severe SARS-CoV-2 infection (dated by TCRdb to about 2021). In the study overall: Because TCR sequencing relied on bulk RNA taken from unsorted whole blood, pairing of alpha and beta chains was not possible.

The library was produced with 5' RACE. The instrument given in TCRdb is NextSeq 500. In the TCR library protocol, unique molecular identifiers were attached to individual cDNA molecules to correct for PCR bias and sequencing error. Sequencing covered both TCR alpha and beta chains, and within each sample the abundances of alpha and beta sequences were tightly co-correlated. Turning to the authors' computational methods: Decombinator V4 was used to annotate the V gene, J gene and CDR3 of the TCR sequences. TCRs were defined as expanded if a significant change between any two time points was detected under a Poisson model with p below 0.0001. TCR abundances were normalised to the total number of TCRs sequenced per sample and expressed as counts per million. VDJdb, accessed on 1 November 2021, was searched for TCRs annotated for CMV, EBV and SARS-CoV-2, and TCRs annotated for more than one antigen were excluded. TCRdb trimmed public reads at Q25 via fastp, called clones via MiXCR and kept in-frame beta chains. Every entry covers one CDR3 protein and lists the most common genes and DNA from its rows. These V and J calls originate from TCRdb's pipeline instead of the authors' own analysis. This sample gives under 100,000 distinct CDR3 sequences in total; around 15% of them show up just once. Jointly, the top ten make up over 1.2% of the sample.

Beyond this particular receptor, the publication reports: VDJdb matching was skewed toward anti-spike CD8 responses, so virus-specific expansions were likely underestimated and private and CD4 specificities were missed.

A case-control design nested within a healthcare worker cohort in London, UK, was used, with weekly nasopharyngeal swab PCR tests and blood sampling performed. Healthcare workers were recruited between 23 and 31 March 2020, during the week of the UK lockdown, and were followed weekly for up to about 16 weeks. The TCR comes from an adult who was a healthcare worker with PCR-confirmed SARS-CoV-2 infection or an uninfected control (not recorded which). Sequencing was done on a sample of whole blood.

The DNA is TGCAGCGTGCAAAGGGGATTAGGATCCTACGAGCAGTACTTC. This codes for CSVQRGLGSYEQYF. The rearranged chain carries TRBV29-1 and TRBJ2-7; the D gene is perhaps TRBD1, on 5 matching bases. The CDR3 numbers 14 residues from cysteine through phenylalanine. Just the 42-base CDR3 DNA is kept, in frame starting at base 1. According to the germline V gene, CDR1 reads SQVTM and CDR2 reads ANQGSEA. The germline ends are 16 bases apart after V is trimmed by 6 bases and J by 1 base.